This note documents a single T cell receptor beta chain sequence. Its antigen is as yet unknown. The data were obtained in a study of identical twins. General study results and limits: Findings depended on cross-sectional statistics rather than tracking the same donors. Insertion counts were lower in abundant cord blood beta clonotypes, a trend that memory repertoires did not show.

One entry per CDR3 protein, called by TCRdb with MiXCR from the 5' RACE reads. Of 700,000 or so distinct CDR3 sequences in the sample, 8% to 9% were seen once. Trimming stripped 4 bases from V and 6 bases from J, with 16 bases between. Germline-derived CDR1 and CDR2 are LGHNA and YSLEER. The CDR3 is 14 amino acids. In addition, the sample was reused for a study of yellow fever vaccine responses in identical twins.

V is TRBV4-3 and J is TRBJ2-7, with D possibly TRBD1 on 5 matching bases. This receptor was taken from a woman aged 18-35 years in good health. The material sequenced was PBMCs. CDR3 protein: CASSLVWKGSEQYF. In DNA form, the CDR3 reads TGCGCCAGCAGCCTCGTCTGGAAGGGGTCCGAGCAGTACTTC.